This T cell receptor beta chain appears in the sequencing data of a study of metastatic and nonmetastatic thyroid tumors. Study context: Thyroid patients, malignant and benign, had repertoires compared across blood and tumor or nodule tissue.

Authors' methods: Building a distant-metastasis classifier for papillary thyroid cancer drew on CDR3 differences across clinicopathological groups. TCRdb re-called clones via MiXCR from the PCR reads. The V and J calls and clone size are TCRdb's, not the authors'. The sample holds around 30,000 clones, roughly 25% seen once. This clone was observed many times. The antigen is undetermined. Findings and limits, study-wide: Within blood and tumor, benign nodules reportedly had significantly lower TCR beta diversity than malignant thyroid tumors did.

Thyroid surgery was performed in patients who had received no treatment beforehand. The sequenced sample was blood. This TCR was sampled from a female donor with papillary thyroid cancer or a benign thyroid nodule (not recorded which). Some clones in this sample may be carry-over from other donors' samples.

CDR3 residues: CATRDRGGGTQYF. DNA of the CDR3: TGTGCCACCAGGGACAGGGGAGGGGGGACCCAGTACTTC. This chain joins TRBV10-3 and TRBJ2-5; TRBD1 matches at 10 bases. This CDR3 region has 13 residues. With V trimmed by 10 bases and J by 7 bases, 9 bases remained unmatched. Germline CDR1 and CDR2: ENHRY and SYGVKD.